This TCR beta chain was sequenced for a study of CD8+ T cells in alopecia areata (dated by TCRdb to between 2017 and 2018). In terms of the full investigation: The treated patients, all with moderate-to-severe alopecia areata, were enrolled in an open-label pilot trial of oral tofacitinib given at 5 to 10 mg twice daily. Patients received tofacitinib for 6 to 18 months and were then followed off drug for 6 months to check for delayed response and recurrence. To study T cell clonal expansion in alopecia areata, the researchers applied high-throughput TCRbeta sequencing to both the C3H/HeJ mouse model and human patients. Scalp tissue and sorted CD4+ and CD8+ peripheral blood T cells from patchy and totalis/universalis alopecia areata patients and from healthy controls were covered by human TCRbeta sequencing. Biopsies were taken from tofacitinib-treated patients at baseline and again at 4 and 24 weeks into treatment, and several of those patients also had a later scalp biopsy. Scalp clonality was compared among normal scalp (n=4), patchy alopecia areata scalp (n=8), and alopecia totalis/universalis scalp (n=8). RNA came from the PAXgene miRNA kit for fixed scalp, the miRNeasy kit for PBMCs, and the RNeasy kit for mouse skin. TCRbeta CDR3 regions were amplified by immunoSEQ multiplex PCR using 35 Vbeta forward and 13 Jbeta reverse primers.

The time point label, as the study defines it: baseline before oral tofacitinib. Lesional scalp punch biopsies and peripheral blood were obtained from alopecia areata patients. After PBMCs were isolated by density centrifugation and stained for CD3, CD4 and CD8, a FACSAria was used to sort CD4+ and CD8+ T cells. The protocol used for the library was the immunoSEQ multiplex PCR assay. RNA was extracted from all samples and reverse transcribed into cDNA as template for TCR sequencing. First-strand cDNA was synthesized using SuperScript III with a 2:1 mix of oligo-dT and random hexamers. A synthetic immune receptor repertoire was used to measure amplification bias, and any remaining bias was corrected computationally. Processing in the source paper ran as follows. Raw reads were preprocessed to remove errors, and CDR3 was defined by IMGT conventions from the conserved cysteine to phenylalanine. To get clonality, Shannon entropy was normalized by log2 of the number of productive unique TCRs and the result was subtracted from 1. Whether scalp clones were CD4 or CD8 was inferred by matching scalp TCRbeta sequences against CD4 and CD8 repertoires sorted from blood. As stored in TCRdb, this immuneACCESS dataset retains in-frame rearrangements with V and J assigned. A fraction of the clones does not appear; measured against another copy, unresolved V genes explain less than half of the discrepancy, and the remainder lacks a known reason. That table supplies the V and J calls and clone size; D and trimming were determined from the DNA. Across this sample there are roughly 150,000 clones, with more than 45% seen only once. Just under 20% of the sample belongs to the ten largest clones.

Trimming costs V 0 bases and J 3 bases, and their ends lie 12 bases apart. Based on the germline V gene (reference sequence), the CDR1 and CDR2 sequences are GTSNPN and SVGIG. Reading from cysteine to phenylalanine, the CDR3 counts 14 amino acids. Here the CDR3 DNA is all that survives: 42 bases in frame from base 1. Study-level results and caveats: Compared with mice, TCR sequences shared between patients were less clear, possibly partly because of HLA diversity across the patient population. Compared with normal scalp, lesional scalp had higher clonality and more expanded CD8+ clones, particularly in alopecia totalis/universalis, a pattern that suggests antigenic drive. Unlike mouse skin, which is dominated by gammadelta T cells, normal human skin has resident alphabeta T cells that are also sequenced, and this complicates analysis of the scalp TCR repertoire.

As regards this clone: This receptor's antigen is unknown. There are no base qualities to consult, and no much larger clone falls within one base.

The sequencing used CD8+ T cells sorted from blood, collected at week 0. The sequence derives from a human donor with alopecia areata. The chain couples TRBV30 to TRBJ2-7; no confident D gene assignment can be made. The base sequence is TGTGCCTGGAGTGTTCTGGGCAGAAGCTACGAGCAGTACTTC. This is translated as CAWSVLGRSYEQYF.